This T cell receptor beta chain comes out of a study of T cells in Graves' hyperthyroidism and ophthalmopathy. General study findings and limits: Ophthalmopathy was distinguished from stable hyperthyroidism by 13 V-J signatures.

Uncontrolled infection, other autoimmune disease, pregnancy or lactation disqualified patients from enrolment. A word on this clonotype: Its antigen is not identified.

Authors of the study amplified TCR beta CDR3 regions from RNA transcripts. In the first-round RT-PCR of the TCR CDR3, the HTBI primer set was used. TCRdb independently ran MiXCR on the multiplex PCR reads; one entry per CDR3 protein. The sample lists roughly 720,000 distinct CDR3 sequences, 15% to 20% seen once, with around a sixth in the top ten. The CDR3 sequence is 14 residues long. V lost 5 bases and J 3 bases, leaving 10 bases between the germline ends. The germline V gene encodes CDR1 SEHNR and CDR2 FQNEAQ (reference sequence). This TCR was sampled from a man in his fifties or sixties with Graves' hyperthyroidism. Sequenced: blood. This sequence joins TRBV7-9 and TRBJ2-2, with D perhaps TRBD1 (5 bases). As DNA, the CDR3 is TGTGCCAGCAGCCCCAGCAGGGACACCGGGGAGCTGTTTTTT. Translating it yields CASSPSRDTGELFF.